This TCR beta chain was profiled in a study of T cell responses to AZD1222 COVID-19 vaccine. The study, taken as a whole, reports: The donor group comprised mostly white British people and more females; the analysis possibly underestimated clonal diversity. Baseline testing showed seropositivity in only a handful of AZD1222 recipients. Among spike-specific TCRs, nearly half reportedly target unmutated variant regions.

Germline V gene sequence: CDR1 SGHDT, CDR2 YYEEEE. V was shortened by 4 bases and J by 1 base, with 8 bases between the two germline ends. This CDR3 is built from 13 residues. A single count supports this clone. What it binds is unknown. The data were produced by immunoSEQ multiplex PCR, yet TCRdb's version contains in-frame clones alone and is incomplete. The table lists almost 65,000 clones, 84% of them singletons. The chain joins TRBV5-6 to TRBJ1-1; D not certain. The TCR originated in an adult in good health. The specimen comprised peripheral blood, sampled on day 0 of AZD1222 vaccination. CDR3 in DNA: TGTGCCAGCAGCCGGGATCGGAACACTGAAGCTTTCTTT. Translating gives CASSRDRNTEAFF. The whole variable domain, remainder taken from reference TRBV5-6 and TRBJ1-1, is DAGVTQSPTHLIKTRGQQVTLRCSPKSGHDTVSWYQQALGQGPQFIFQYYEEEERQRGNFPDRFSGHQFPNYSSELNVNALLLGDSALYLCASSRDRNTEAFFGQGTRLTVV.